This entry describes one T cell receptor (beta chain). The source of the sample is a study of T-cell memory formation after mild COVID-19. TCRdb called the 5' RACE reads again in MiXCR, with one record for every CDR3 protein. The profile shows approximately 300,000 distinct CDR3 sequences, around a sixth of them singletons. The CDR3 length is 15 residues. Trimming stripped 5 bases from V and 0 bases from J, with 11 bases between. The rearrangement links TRBV12-3 or TRBV12-4 to TRBJ1-5; D gene unclear. The clonotype originates from a man aged 18 to 29 who had mild COVID-19 (a few samples of this study predate the infection). Cell type and time point are not known. Sequencing was done on a sample of PBMCs or a T cell subset sorted from them (not recorded which). The DNA of the CDR3 is TGTGCCAGCAGTCCCCGCACATATAGCAATCAGCCCCAGCATTTT. Translating it yields CASSPRTYSNQPQHF.